Described below is a single TCR beta chain sequence and its context. Its antigen is still unknown. Germline-derived CDR1 and CDR2 are MNHNY and SVGAGI (reference sequence). CDR3 length: 16 amino acids. V lost 1 base and J lost 2, with 15 bases in between. The data stem from a study of shared clonotypes between healthy human individuals. A CD45RA-negative memory subset and a CD45RA+ naive subset were separated from the CD4+ cells. Sequencing was performed with immunoSEQ multiplex PCR; in TCRdb, only in-frame clones are kept and a portion is missing. The table shows about 2.4 million clones, with approximately 94% occurring only once. Study results and caveats: What naive subsets generally showed was a larger estimated richness than memory subsets showed. Clonotypes that were shared across four donors made up around 5.5% of naive CD4 clonotypes.

The V gene is TRBV6-6, the J gene TRBJ2-7; no clear D. The material sequenced was naive CD4+ T cells from PBMCs. The sample's subset: CD45RA+ positively selected. The TCR originated in a man aged 18 to 29 in good health. Some clones in this sample may be carry-over from other donors' samples. Here the CDR3 DNA reads TGTGCCAGCAGTTACTATCCGACCTACCCAACCTACGAGCAGTACTTC. Its translation: CASSYYPTYPTYEQYF.